This T cell receptor (beta chain) came from a study of T-cell reconstitution after alpha-beta-depleted transplantation in children. Study outcomes and limitations: Surviving recipient T cells and thymic progenitors produced the high day-60 TCRbeta diversity seen in some patients. After one year, T-cell counts and TCRbeta diversity mostly came from new T cells. It was reported that alpha-beta T cells came from several hundred expanded graft clones (about two months after transplant).

This CDR3 region has 13 residues. Germline CDR1 and CDR2: MNHEY and SVGEGT. Trimming shortened V by 6 bases and J by 3 bases, and 12 bases separated the two germline ends. This clonotype occurred many times. No antigen is known for it. A library of TCRbeta sequences, prepared with unique molecular identifiers, was generated. From the PCR reads, TCRdb called clonotypes with MiXCR, one entry per CDR3 protein. This sample has around 670,000 distinct CDR3 sequences, with about an eighth found just once. The chain is built from TRBV6-2 or TRBV6-3 and TRBJ2-7; D perhaps matches TRBD2 (5 bases). The sequencing used PBMCs, collected before TCRalphabeta/CD19-depleted stem cell transplant. The receptor's source is a girl aged 2 to 10 with congenital amegakaryocytic thrombocytopenia, due to receive a stem cell transplant. CDR3: CASSPIGGYEQYF. CDR3 nucleotides: TGTGCCAGCAGCCCTATAGGAGGCTACGAGCAGTACTTC.